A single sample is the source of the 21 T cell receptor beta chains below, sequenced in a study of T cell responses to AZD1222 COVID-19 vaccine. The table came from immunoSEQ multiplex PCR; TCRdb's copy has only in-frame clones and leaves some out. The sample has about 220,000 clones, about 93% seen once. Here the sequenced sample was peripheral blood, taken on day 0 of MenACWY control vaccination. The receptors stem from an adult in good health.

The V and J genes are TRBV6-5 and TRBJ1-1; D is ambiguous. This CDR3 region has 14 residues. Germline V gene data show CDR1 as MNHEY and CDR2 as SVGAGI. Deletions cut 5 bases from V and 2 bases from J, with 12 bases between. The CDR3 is CASSRPDGNTEAFF. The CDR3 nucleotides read TGTGCCAGCAGTCGCCCCGACGGTAACACTGAAGCTTTCTTT.

The CDR3 loop is CASSLAGAEAFF. The CDR3 DNA follows: TGTGCCAGCAGCTTAGCCGGGGCTGAAGCTTTCTTT. The chain has TRBV7-9 and TRBJ1-1, with D unresolved. This CDR3 comprises 12 residues. V lost 0 bases, J lost 6 bases, and 5 bases lay in between. The germline CDR1 and CDR2 sequences are SEHNR and FQNEAQ (reference sequence).

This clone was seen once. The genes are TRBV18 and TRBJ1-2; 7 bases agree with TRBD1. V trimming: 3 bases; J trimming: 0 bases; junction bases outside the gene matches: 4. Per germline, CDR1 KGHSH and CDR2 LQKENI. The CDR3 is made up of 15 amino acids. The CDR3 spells CASSPLTGSNYGYTF. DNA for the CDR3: TGTGCCAGCTCACCCTTGACAGGGTCTAACTATGGCTACACCTTC.

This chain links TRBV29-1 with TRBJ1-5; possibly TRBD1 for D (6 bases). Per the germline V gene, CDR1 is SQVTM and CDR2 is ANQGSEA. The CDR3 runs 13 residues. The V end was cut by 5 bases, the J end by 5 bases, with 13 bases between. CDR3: CSVQVGGDQPQHF. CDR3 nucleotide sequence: TGCAGCGTTCAAGTGGGGGGCGATCAGCCCCAGCATTTT.

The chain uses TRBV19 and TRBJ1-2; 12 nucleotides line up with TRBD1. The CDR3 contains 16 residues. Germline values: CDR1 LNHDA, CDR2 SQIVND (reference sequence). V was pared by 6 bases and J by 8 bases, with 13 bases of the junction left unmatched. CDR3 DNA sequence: TGTGCCAGTAGGCCTTCCTCCGGGACAGGGGGCGTCGGCTACACCTTC. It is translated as CASRPSSGTGGVGYTF.

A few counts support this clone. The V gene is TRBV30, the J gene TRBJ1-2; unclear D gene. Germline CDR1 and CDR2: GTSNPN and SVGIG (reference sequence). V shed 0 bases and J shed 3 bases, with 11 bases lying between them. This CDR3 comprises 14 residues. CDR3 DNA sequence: TGTGCCTGGAGTGTATTGAACGGGGACTATGGCTACACCTTC. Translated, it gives CAWSVLNGDYGYTF.

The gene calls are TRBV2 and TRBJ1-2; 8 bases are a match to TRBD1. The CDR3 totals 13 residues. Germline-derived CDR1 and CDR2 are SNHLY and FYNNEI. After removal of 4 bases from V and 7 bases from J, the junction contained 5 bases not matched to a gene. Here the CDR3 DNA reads TGTGCCAGCAGTGGCGACAGGGGAAGTGGCTACACCTTC. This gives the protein CASSGDRGSGYTF.

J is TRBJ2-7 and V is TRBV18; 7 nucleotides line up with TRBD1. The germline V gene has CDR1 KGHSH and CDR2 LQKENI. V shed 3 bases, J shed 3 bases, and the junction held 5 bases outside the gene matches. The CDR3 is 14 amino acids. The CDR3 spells CASSPPDRLYEQYF. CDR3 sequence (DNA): TGTGCCAGCTCACCGCCGGACAGGCTCTACGAGCAGTACTTC.

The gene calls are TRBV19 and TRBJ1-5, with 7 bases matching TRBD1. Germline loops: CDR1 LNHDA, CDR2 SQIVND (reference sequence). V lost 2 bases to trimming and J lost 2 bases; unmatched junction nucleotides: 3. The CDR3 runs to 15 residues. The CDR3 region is CASSISTGGNQPQHF. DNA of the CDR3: TGTGCCAGTAGTATAAGTACAGGGGGCAATCAGCCCCAGCATTTT.

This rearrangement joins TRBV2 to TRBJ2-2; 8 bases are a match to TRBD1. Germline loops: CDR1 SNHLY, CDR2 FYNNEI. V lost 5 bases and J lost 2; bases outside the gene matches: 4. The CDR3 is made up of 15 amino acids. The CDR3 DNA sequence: TGTGCCAGCAGTAAGGACAGGGCCAACACCGGGGAGCTGTTTTTT. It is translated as CASSKDRANTGELFF.

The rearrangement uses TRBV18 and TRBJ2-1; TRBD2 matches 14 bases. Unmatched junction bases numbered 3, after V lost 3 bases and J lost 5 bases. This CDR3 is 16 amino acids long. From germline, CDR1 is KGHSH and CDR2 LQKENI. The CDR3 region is CASSPLGLAGDNEQFF. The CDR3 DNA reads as TGTGCCAGCTCACCGTTGGGACTAGCGGGGGACAATGAGCAGTTCTTC.

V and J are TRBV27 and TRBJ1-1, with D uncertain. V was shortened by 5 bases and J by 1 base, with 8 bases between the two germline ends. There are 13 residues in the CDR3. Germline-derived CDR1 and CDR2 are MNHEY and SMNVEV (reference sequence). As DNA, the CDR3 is TGTGCCAGCAGTCGTCAGGCGAACACTGAAGCTTTCTTT. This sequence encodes CASSRQANTEAFF.

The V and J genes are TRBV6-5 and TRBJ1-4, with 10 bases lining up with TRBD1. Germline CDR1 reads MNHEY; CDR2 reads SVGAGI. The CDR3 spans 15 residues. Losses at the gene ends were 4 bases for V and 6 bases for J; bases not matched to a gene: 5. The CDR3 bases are TGTGCCAGCAGTTCCAGGACAGGGGGTGATGAAAAACTGTTTTTT. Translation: CASSSRTGGDEKLFF.

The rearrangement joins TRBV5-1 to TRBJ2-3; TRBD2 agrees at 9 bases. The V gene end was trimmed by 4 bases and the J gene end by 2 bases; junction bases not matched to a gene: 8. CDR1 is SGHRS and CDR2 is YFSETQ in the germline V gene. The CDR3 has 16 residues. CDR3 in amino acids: CASSPLASGNTDTQYF. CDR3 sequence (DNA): TGCGCCAGCAGCCCCTTGGCTAGCGGGAACACAGATACGCAGTATTTT.

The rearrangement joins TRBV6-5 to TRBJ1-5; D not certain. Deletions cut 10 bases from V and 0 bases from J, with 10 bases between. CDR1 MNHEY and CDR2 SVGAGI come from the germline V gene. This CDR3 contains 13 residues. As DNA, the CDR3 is TGTGCCACCCAGGCTTATAGCAATCAGCCCCAGCATTTT. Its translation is CATQAYSNQPQHF.

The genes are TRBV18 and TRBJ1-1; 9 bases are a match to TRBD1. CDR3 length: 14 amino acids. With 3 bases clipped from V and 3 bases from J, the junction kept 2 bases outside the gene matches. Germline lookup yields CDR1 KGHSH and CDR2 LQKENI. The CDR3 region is CASSPRDRDTEAFF. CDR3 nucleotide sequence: TGTGCCAGCTCACCCCGGGACAGGGACACTGAAGCTTTCTTT.

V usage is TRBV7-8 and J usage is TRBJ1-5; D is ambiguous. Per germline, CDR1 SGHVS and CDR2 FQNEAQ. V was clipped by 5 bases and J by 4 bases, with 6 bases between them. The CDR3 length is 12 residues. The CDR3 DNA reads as TGTGCCAGCAGCGCCCCAAATCAGCCCCAGCATTTT. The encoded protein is CASSAPNQPQHF.

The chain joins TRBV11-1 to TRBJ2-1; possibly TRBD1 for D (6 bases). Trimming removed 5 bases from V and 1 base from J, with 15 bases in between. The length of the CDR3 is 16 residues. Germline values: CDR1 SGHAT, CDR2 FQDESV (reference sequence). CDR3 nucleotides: TGTGCCAGCAGCCTACTGGGGACATCGTCCTACAATGAGCAGTTCTTC. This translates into CASSLLGTSSYNEQFF.

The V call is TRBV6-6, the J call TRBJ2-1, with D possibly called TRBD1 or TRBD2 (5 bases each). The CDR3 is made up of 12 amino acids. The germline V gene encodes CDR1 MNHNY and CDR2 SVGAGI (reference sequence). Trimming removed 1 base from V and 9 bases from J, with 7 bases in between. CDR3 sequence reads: CASSYYGGEQFF. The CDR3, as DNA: TGTGCCAGCAGTTACTATGGGGGTGAGCAGTTCTTC.

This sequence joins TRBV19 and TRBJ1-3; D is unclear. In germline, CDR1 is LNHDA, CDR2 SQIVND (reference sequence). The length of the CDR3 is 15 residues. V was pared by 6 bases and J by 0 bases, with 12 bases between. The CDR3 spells CASRSQTLSGNTIYF. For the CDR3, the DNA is TGTGCCAGTAGATCCCAAACTCTCTCTGGAAACACCATATATTTT.

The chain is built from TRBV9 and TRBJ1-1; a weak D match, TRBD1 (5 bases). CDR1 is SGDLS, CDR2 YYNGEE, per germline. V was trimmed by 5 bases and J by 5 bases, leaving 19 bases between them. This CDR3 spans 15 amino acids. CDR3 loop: CASSIFAGDRTEAFF. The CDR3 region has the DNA TGTGCCAGCAGTATCTTCGCGGGGGATCGGACTGAAGCTTTCTTT. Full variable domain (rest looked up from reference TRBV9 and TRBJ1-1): DSGVTQTPKHLITATGQRVTLRCSPRSGDLSVYWYQQSLDQGLQFLIQYYNGEERAKGNILERFSAQQFPDLHSELNLSSLELGDSALYFCASSIFAGDRTEAFFGQGTRLTVV.